These T cell receptor beta chains were read from a single sample in a study of T cell repertoires in cytomegalovirus infection. TCRdb itself ran the reads through MiXCR, one entry per CDR3 protein. Among hundreds of thousands of distinct CDR3 sequences, approximately 25% were seen once, and the ten largest hold 7.5% to 9%. Sequencing was performed on CD8+ T cells from PBMCs. These receptors all come from a human donor in good health (CMV status not recorded). Some clones in this sample may be carry-over from other donors' samples. Both conserved end residues are part of each CDR3. Each record gives: J gene, clone size, V gene, D gene, CDR3 length, CDR3 DNA, CDR3 protein. D genes are given only for firm matches. Size is stated for part of the rows, as once, few or many counts, or as a class when the clone is expanded.

TRBJ1-1 | many | TRBV7-6 | NA | 15 | TGTGCCAGCAGCTCCCCGGCAGGTCAGAACACTGAAGCTTTCTTT | CASSSPAGQNTEAFF
TRBJ1-5 | NA | TRBV6-2/TRBV6-3 | NA | 13 | TGTGCCAGCAGGCCCCAGGGCAATCAGCCCCAGCATTTT | CASRPQGNQPQHF
TRBJ1-5 | few | TRBV19 | TRBD1 | 15 | TGTGCCAGTAGCGCCTTGCGGACAGGGGGACAGCCCCAGCATTTT | CASSALRTGGQPQHF
TRBJ2-5 | few | TRBV2 | TRBD1 | 16 | TGTGCCAGCAGTGTGGCAGGGGGCGCCTCCCAAGAGACCCAGTACTTC | CASSVAGGASQETQYF
TRBJ2-3 | few | TRBV29-1 | TRBD1 | 15 | TGCAGCGTAGCTGACAGGGGCGGTGACACAGATACGCAGTATTTT | CSVADRGGDTDTQYF
TRBJ2-1 | NA | TRBV7-3 | TRBD2 | 17 | TGTGCCAGCAGCAATAGCGGGGGTCATAGCTCCTACAATGAGCAGTTCTTC | CASSNSGGHSSYNEQFF
TRBJ2-1 | NA | TRBV6-2/TRBV6-3 | NA | 17 | TGTGCCAGCAGGGCGGATGAAGGGATGGGCTCCTACAATGAGCAGTTCTTC | CASRADEGMGSYNEQFF
TRBJ2-1 | many | TRBV7-6 | NA | 14 | TGTGCCAGCAGCACAAACTGGGGCACCAATGAGCAGTTCTTC | CASSTNWGTNEQFF
TRBJ2-1 | NA | TRBV4-1 | NA | 12 | TGCGCCAGCAGCGGTAGTTGCAATGAGCAGTTCTTC | CASSGSCNEQFF
TRBJ2-2 | NA | TRBV20-1 | TRBD2 | 16 | TGCAGTGCTAGAGAGAGCGGGGGGGCCTACACCGGGGAGCTGTTTTTT | CSARESGGAYTGELFF
TRBJ1-2 | NA | TRBV6-5 | NA | 13 | TGTGCCAGCAGTTACCGGGGGGGGCAGGGCTACACCTTC | CASSYRGGQGYTF
TRBJ1-2 | few | TRBV7-9 | NA | 13 | TGTGCCAGCAGCTTAGGGGGCATCTGGGGCTACACCTTC | CASSLGGIWGYTF
TRBJ2-3 | many | TRBV7-2 | NA | 14 | TGTGCCAGCAGCCCAGGCCAGGGTGAAGATACGCAGTATTTT | CASSPGQGEDTQYF
TRBJ1-2 | NA | TRBV15 | NA | 13 | TGTGCCACCAGCAGAGATTGGGGGGATGGCTACACCTTC | CATSRDWGDGYTF
TRBJ2-7 | few | TRBV6-5 | NA | 13 | TGTGCCAGCAGTTACACAGATAGTCACGAGCAGTACTTC | CASSYTDSHEQYF
TRBJ1-1 | NA | TRBV7-9 | NA | 14 | TGTGCCAGCAGCCCAATTCGACGGTACACTGAAGCTTTCTTT | CASSPIRRYTEAFF
TRBJ1-6 | many | TRBV7-8 | TRBD1 | 19 | TGTGCCAGCAGCTTACCCCGGGGACAGGGGGCAACAGGGAGTTTACCCCTCCACTTT | CASSLPRGQGATGSLPLHF
TRBJ2-3 | many | TRBV7-2 | NA | 17 | TGTGCCAGCAGTTTCGACTCGGCGGGGGCAGCCACAGATACGCAGTATTTT | CASSFDSAGAATDTQYF
TRBJ1-4 | NA | TRBV28 | NA | 11 | TGTGCCAGCAGCCTCAACATGGGACTGTTTTTT | CASSLNMGLFF
TRBJ1-2 | many | TRBV7-9 | NA | 13 | TGTGCCAGCAGTCCTAGGACGGACTATGGCTACACCTTC | CASSPRTDYGYTF
TRBJ1-2 | few | TRBV4-3 | NA | 15 | TGCGCCAGCAGCCAAACTGGGACCGACAACTATGGCTACACCTTC | CASSQTGTDNYGYTF
TRBJ1-1 | NA | TRBV5-1 | TRBD1 | 13 | TGCGCCAGCACCGAGGACAGGGCTAATGAAGCTTTCTTT | CASTEDRANEAFF
TRBJ2-3 | once | TRBV20-1 | NA | 17 | TGCAGTGCCAGGTGGGGGGGGCCTAGCAGAAAGCAGGATACGCAGTATTTT | CSARWGGPSRKQDTQYF
TRBJ1-6 | NA | TRBV28 | TRBD1 | 17 | TGTGCCAGCAGGTCACCGGGACAGAGCTCCTATAATTCACCCCTCCACTTT | CASRSPGQSSYNSPLHF
TRBJ2-1 | once | TRBV20-1 | TRBD2 | 17 | TGCAGTGCTCCCCTAGCGGGGGCTTTTACAGTGGTGGATGAGCAGTTCTTC | CSAPLAGAFTVVDEQFF
TRBJ2-2 | NA | TRBV29-1 | NA | 13 | TGCAGCGCCGTCCCTACTAGCACCGGGGAGCTGTTTTTT | CSAVPTSTGELFF
TRBJ2-2 | few | TRBV6-1 | NA | 14 | TGTGCCAGCACCACGTTGGTAGGCGAGGTAGAGCTGTTTTTT | CASTTLVGEVELFF
TRBJ2-1 | many | TRBV6-2/TRBV6-3 | NA | 11 | TGTGCCAGCAGTTACCCCAATGAGCAGTTCTTC | CASSYPNEQFF
TRBJ1-1 | few | TRBV19 | NA | 15 | TGTGCCAGTAGGGAGGAAACGGGGACCAACACTGAAGCTTTCTTT | CASREETGTNTEAFF
TRBJ2-5 | many | TRBV28 | TRBD2 | 14 | TGTGCCAGCAGTCCCCGGACTAGTAGGGAGACCCAGTACTTC | CASSPRTSRETQYF
TRBJ2-4 | NA | TRBV6-2/TRBV6-3 | TRBD1 | 15 | TGTACCAGCAGCCCACGACAGGGCACCAAAAACATTCAGTACTTC | CTSSPRQGTKNIQYF
TRBJ2-1 | NA | TRBV29-1 | NA | 16 | TGCAGCGTTGAAGAAAGAGGGAGGGGGCCCTACAATGAGCAGTTCTTC | CSVEERGRGPYNEQFF
TRBJ2-3 | NA | TRBV28 | TRBD2 | 15 | TGTGCCACTTCCGTGCACGGCCAGCGGGGGTTCACGCAGTATTTT | CATSVHGQRGFTQYF
TRBJ1-1 | few | TRBV28 | NA | 15 | TGTGCCAGCAGCCGGACGGGGGTGAGAGGCACTGAAGCTTTCTTT | CASSRTGVRGTEAFF
TRBJ2-6 | NA | TRBV20-1 | NA | 17 | TGCAGTGCTAGAGGCCTTCTGACCGCTACTGGGGCCAACGTCCTGACTTTC | CSARGLLTATGANVLTF
TRBJ2-3 | NA | TRBV4-1 | TRBD1 | 16 | TGCGCCAGCAGCCAAGATTTCCAGGGGGCCGCAGATACGCAGTATTTT | CASSQDFQGAADTQYF
TRBJ2-1 | NA | TRBV4-3 | NA | 17 | TGCGCCAGCAGCCAACCCCTCATTGGCGGGATTAACAATGAGCAGTTCTTC | CASSQPLIGGINNEQFF
TRBJ2-1 | many | TRBV5-6 | TRBD2 | 16 | TGTGCCAGCAGCTTCCGGACTAGCGGGGGGGCTAGGGAGCAGTTCTTC | CASSFRTSGGAREQFF
TRBJ2-3 | few | TRBV7-2 | NA | 11 | TGTGCCAGCAACCCGCTCCGCGGGCAGTTTTTT | CASNPLRGQFF
TRBJ1-2 | many | TRBV4-1 | TRBD1 | 20 | TGCGCCAGCAGCCAAGGACGAGTAGGGACAGACCTAGAAGGAGCCTATGGCTACACCTTC | CASSQGRVGTDLEGAYGYTF
TRBJ1-2 | NA | TRBV6-2/TRBV6-3 | NA | 15 | TGTGCCAGCAGTTACTCGGATGGGGGCGGTGATGGCTACACCTTC | CASSYSDGGGDGYTF
TRBJ2-2 | few | TRBV19 | NA | 13 | TGTGCCAGTACACCCGGAGCCACCGGGGAGCTGTTTTTT | CASTPGATGELFF
TRBJ2-1 | NA | TRBV2 | NA | 13 | TGTGCCAGCCCCGGGGGGCCCTACAATGAGCAGTTCTTC | CASPGGPYNEQFF
TRBJ2-3 | few | TRBV12-3/TRBV12-4 | TRBD2 | 14 | TGTGCCAGCAGTTTGGGAGGGGTACCAGATACGCAGTATTTT | CASSLGGVPDTQYF
TRBJ2-1 | few | TRBV6-5 | TRBD2 | 14 | TGTGCCAGCAGTTGGGGACTAGCGGGGAATGAGCAGTTCTTC | CASSWGLAGNEQFF
TRBJ2-7 | NA | TRBV5-1 | NA | 13 | TGCGCCAGCAGCTGGGGGACGGCGTTCGAGCAGTACTTC | CASSWGTAFEQYF
TRBJ2-2 | NA | TRBV7-6 | NA | 16 | TGTGCTAGCAGCTTTTACCCGGGACACTATACTGGGGAGCTGTTTTTT | CASSFYPGHYTGELFF
TRBJ1-1 | few | TRBV10-3 | NA | 13 | TGTGCCATCAGTGAGACATTGAACACTGAAGCTTTCTTT | CAISETLNTEAFF
TRBJ2-1 | NA | TRBV5-1 | NA | 14 | TGCGCCAGCAGTTGGGAGCGGTCCTACAATGAGCAGTTCTTC | CASSWERSYNEQFF
TRBJ1-1 | NA | TRBV20-1 | TRBD1 | 18 | TGCAGTGCTAGAAGGTGGACAGGGGGCGCCTTGCAGTACACTGAAGCTTTCTTT | CSARRWTGGALQYTEAFF
TRBJ1-1 | many | TRBV7-2 | NA | 13 | TGTGCCAGCAGCCCCGTAGGGCGCACTGAAGCTTTCTTT | CASSPVGRTEAFF
TRBJ2-5 | few | TRBV27 | TRBD1 | 13 | TGTGCCAGCAGTGGGACAGTGAGGGAGACCCAGTACTTC | CASSGTVRETQYF
TRBJ2-1 | few | TRBV6-4 | TRBD2 | 18 | TGTGCCAGCAGTGAGAGGGTAGCGGGGGGCGCCAGGAGGGATGAGCAGTTCTTC | CASSERVAGGARRDEQFF